This TCR beta chain was found in a study of blood T cell repertoires in COVID-19. The CDR3 has 14 amino acids. Trimming cost V 4 bases and J 7 bases; bases outside gene matches: 6. The germline V gene has CDR1 SGHRS and CDR2 YFSETQ. Only in-frame clones appear in the TCRdb table, and some are missing; sequencing was by immunoSEQ multiplex PCR. The sample records approximately 300,000 clones, around four fifths being singletons. This chain links TRBV5-1 with TRBJ1-4, with 8 positions matching TRBD1. Sequencing was carried out using peripheral blood. This clonotype was sampled from a woman in her fifties or sixties with acute or convalescent COVID-19. The CDR3 DNA reads as TGCGCCAGCAGCGTGGACAGGGAAGGTGAAAAACTGTTTTTT. Its translation is CASSVDREGEKLFF.